These 30 T cell receptor beta chains were all obtained from the same sample, sequenced in a study of shared clonotypes between healthy human individuals. Naive CD8 cells comprised CD45RO-negative, CCR7-positively selected cells, excluding terminally differentiated effector memory CD45RA+ cells. Sequenced by immunoSEQ multiplex PCR; TCRdb stores in-frame clones only, minus some. In the table there are millions of clones, about 95% of which are singletons. Sequencing was performed on naive CD8+ T cells sorted from blood. The receptor set was obtained from a man aged 18 to 30 in good health.

This clone has a single count. This rearrangement joins TRBV13 to TRBJ1-3, with D possibly matching TRBD1 (5 bases). This CDR3 spans 17 amino acids. Germline V lookup: CDR1 PRHDT, CDR2 FYEKMQ (reference sequence). The V end was cut by 1 base, the J end by 0 bases, with 13 bases between. In DNA form, the CDR3 reads TGTGCCAGCAGCTTAGCGGGGGAGGAGAACTCTGGAAACACCATATATTTT. This sequence encodes CASSLAGEENSGNTIYF.

The chain combines TRBV2 with TRBJ1-1; D gene unclear. This CDR3 region has 10 residues. Germline values: CDR1 SNHLY, CDR2 FYNNEI. Between the trimmed V and J ends, which lost 8 bases and 7 bases, there was a span of 8 bases. CDR3 residues: CASDGSEAFF. In nucleotides, the CDR3 is TGTGCCAGCGATGGGAGTGAAGCTTTCTTT.

This chain uses TRBV30 with TRBJ2-3; 9 bases map to TRBD2. The CDR3 totals 18 residues. Germline V CDR1 and CDR2: GTSNPN, SVGIG (reference sequence). After removal of 3 bases from V and 0 bases from J, the junction contained 13 bases not matched to a gene. This CDR3 is CAWSGLAGIVSSTDTQYF. CDR3 bases: TGTGCCTGGAGCGGTCTAGCGGGAATTGTATCTAGCACAGATACGCAGTATTTT. The whole variable domain, remainder taken from reference TRBV30 and TRBJ2-3, is SQTIHQWPATLVQPVGSPLSLECTVEGTSNPNLYWYRQAAGRGLQLLFYSVGIGQISSEVPQNLSASRPQDRQFILSSKKLLLSDSGFYLCAWSGLAGIVSSTDTQYFGPGTRLTVL.

Points on this clone: Other DNA sequences in this specimen translate into the identical CDR3. The gene calls are TRBV19 and TRBJ2-2; tentatively, D is TRBD2 (6 bases). This CDR3 contains 14 residues. Germline V gene sequence: CDR1 LNHDA, CDR2 SQIVND (reference sequence). V lost 3 bases and J lost 3, with 8 bases in between. CDR3 sequence reads: CASSISGDTGELFF. For the CDR3, the DNA is TGTGCCAGTAGTATCTCGGGGGACACCGGGGAGCTGTTTTTT.

V and J are TRBV7-8 and TRBJ2-7, with TRBD1 identical over 7 bases. The length of the CDR3 is 14 residues. Germline CDR1 reads SGHVS; CDR2 reads FQNEAQ. V dropped 5 bases and J dropped 2; count of bases not matched to a gene: 6. The CDR3, as DNA: TGTGCCAGCAGCCCCTGGCAGGGGGCCTACGAGCAGTACTTC. Translated, it gives CASSPWQGAYEQYF. Full variable domain (rest looked up from reference TRBV7-8 and TRBJ2-7): GAGVSQSPRYKVAKRGQDVALRCDPISGHVSLFWYQQALGQGPEFLTYFQNEAQLDKSGLPSDRFFAERPEGSVSTLKIQRTQQEDSAVYLCASSPWQGAYEQYFGPGTRLTVT.

The V gene is TRBV11-3, the J gene TRBJ2-7, with 7 bases aligning to TRBD1. With V trimmed by 2 bases and J by 2 bases, 3 bases remained unmatched. This CDR3 is 14 amino acids long. Per the germline V gene, CDR1 is SGHNT and CDR2 is YENEEA. The CDR3: CASSLSGTAYEQYF. CDR3 coding DNA: TGTGCCAGCAGCTTATCCGGGACAGCCTACGAGCAGTACTTC.

V usage is TRBV4-3 and J usage is TRBJ2-1; D might be TRBD2 (5 bases). Per germline, CDR1 LGHNA and CDR2 YSLEER. Trimming took off 2 bases at V and 5 bases at J, with 10 bases between the two ends. The CDR3 contains 14 residues. CDR3 DNA: TGCGCCAGCAGCCAATCTCTAGCAGACAATGAGCAGTTCTTC. This translates into CASSQSLADNEQFF.

The rearrangement joins TRBV27 to TRBJ2-7; D is uncertain. The CDR3 totals 13 residues. CDR1 is MNHEY and CDR2 is SMNVEV in the germline V gene (reference sequence). Deletions cut 3 bases from V and 3 bases from J, with 9 bases between. In DNA, the CDR3 is TGTGCCAGCAGTTTCGGACCCATCTACGAGCAGTACTTC. Translation: CASSFGPIYEQYF.

V gene TRBV10-3 combines with J gene TRBJ2-7; 7 bases line up with TRBD1. The CDR3 sequence is 14 residues long. Germline CDR1 and CDR2: ENHRY and SYGVKD. V shed 6 bases, J shed 5 bases, and the junction held 10 bases outside the gene matches. CDR3 amino acids: CAISLTGPTDEQYF. CDR3 sequence (DNA): TGTGCCATCAGCCTGACAGGGCCGACGGACGAGCAGTACTTC.

The chain has TRBV7-9 and TRBJ1-4; no reliable D call. Germline V gives CDR1 SEHNR, CDR2 FQNEAQ (reference sequence). This CDR3 has 17 residues. Trimming took off 4 bases at V and 0 bases at J, with 15 bases between the two ends. The CDR3 reads CASSSQLTVTTNEKLFF. The CDR3 nucleotides are TGTGCCAGCAGCTCACAATTAACAGTTACAACTAATGAAAAACTGTTTTTT.

CDR3 coding DNA: TGCGCCAGCAGCCGATTGAGCGGGAGGTGGGCCGGGGAGCTGTTTTTT. Its protein product is CASSRLSGRWAGELFF. The chain links TRBV4-3 to TRBJ2-2; 9 bases are shared with TRBD2. J lost 6 bases, V lost 4 bases, and 9 bases had no gene match. The CDR3 is 16 residues long. Germline lookup yields CDR1 LGHNA and CDR2 YSLEER.

The V gene is TRBV7-9, the J gene TRBJ2-2, with 8 bases fitting TRBD2. Trimming removed 4 bases from V and 6 bases from J; junction bases left unmatched: 7. The V gene's germline CDR1 is SEHNR and CDR2 FQNEAQ (reference sequence). This CDR3 comprises 15 residues. The CDR3 spells CASSSPGGLAGELFF. In DNA, the CDR3 is TGTGCCAGCAGCTCCCCGGGGGGGCTGGCCGGGGAGCTGTTTTTT.

V usage is TRBV7-8 and J usage is TRBJ2-7; 7 bases line up with TRBD1. Germline CDR1 SGHVS, CDR2 FQNEAQ. This CDR3 is 15 amino acids long. V trimming: 5 bases; J trimming: 3 bases; junction bases outside the gene matches: 10. The CDR3 region has the DNA TGTGCCAGCAGCACCACAGGGGAAAGTCACTACGAGCAGTACTTC. This codes for CASSTTGESHYEQYF.

V gene TRBV6-5 combines with J gene TRBJ1-3, with D possibly matching TRBD1 (5 bases). Germline V CDR1 and CDR2: MNHEY, SVGAGI. The CDR3 extends over 15 amino acids. Deletions cut 6 bases from V and 0 bases from J, with 12 bases between. The DNA for the CDR3 is TGTGCCAGCAGGAACCTTGGGGGCTCTGGAAACACCATATATTTT. This translates into CASRNLGGSGNTIYF.

With respect to this clone: The identical CDR3 is also encoded by other nucleotide sequences in the sample. The chain employs TRBV28 and TRBJ2-7; D gene ambiguous. Germline-derived CDR1 and CDR2 are MDHEN and SYDVKM. The CDR3 extends over 12 amino acids. Trimming pared 3 bases from V and 3 bases from J, leaving 6 bases between. In nucleotides, the CDR3 is TGTGCCAGCAGTTTCCGTGGCTACGAGCAGTACTTC. It encodes CASSFRGYEQYF.

The chain recombines TRBV4-1 with TRBJ2-5, with 13 bases lining up with TRBD2. With V trimmed by 4 bases and J by 5 bases, 7 bases remained unmatched. CDR3 length: 16 amino acids. The germline gives CDR1 MGHRA, CDR2 YSYEKL. The CDR3 nucleotides are TGCGCCAGCAGCCGTGGACTAGCGGGGGACGGGGAGACCCAGTACTTC. Amino acids: CASSRGLAGDGETQYF.

V is TRBV29-1 and J is TRBJ2-7; D possibly uses TRBD1 or TRBD2 (6 bases each). The CDR3 length is 13 residues. V was shortened by 4 bases and J by 2 bases, with 12 bases between the two germline ends. Per germline, CDR1 SQVTM and CDR2 ANQGSEA. CDR3 nucleotides: TGCAGCGTTGGAGAGGGGGGCCCCTACGAGCAGTACTTC. Its protein product is CSVGEGGPYEQYF.

The chain has TRBV7-9 and TRBJ2-3; D gene unclear. V was trimmed by 6 bases and J by 4 bases, leaving 8 bases between them. Germline CDR1 and CDR2: SEHNR and FQNEAQ (reference sequence). The CDR3 length is 12 residues. In DNA, the CDR3 is TGTGCCAGCAGGTCGAGCCCAGATACGCAGTATTTT. Encoded protein: CASRSSPDTQYF. Full variable domain (outside the CDR3, taken from reference TRBV7-9 and TRBJ2-3): DTGVSQNPRHKITKRGQNVTFRCDPISEHNRLYWYRQTLGQGPEFLTYFQNEAQLEKSRLLSDRFSAERPKGSFSTLEIQRTEQGDSAMYLCASRSSPDTQYFGPGTRLTVL.

This chain links TRBV10-3 with TRBJ2-1; 8 bases align to TRBD2. The CDR3 covers 16 residues. V trimming: 7 bases; J trimming: 6 bases; junction bases outside the gene matches: 14. Germline V gene lookup returns CDR1 ENHRY and CDR2 SYGVKD. This CDR3 reads CAITEPGLGSGNEQFF. The CDR3 DNA reads as TGTGCCATCACTGAACCGGGACTAGGGTCGGGCAATGAGCAGTTCTTC.

This chain uses TRBV27 with TRBJ1-2; 9 nucleotides align to TRBD1. V trimming: 6 bases; J trimming: 4 bases; junction bases outside the gene matches: 18. The germline V gene encodes CDR1 MNHEY and CDR2 SMNVEV (reference sequence). The CDR3 spans 18 residues. The CDR3 DNA sequence: TGTGCCAGCAGCCCTACGGGACAGGGAATTCGCTATCTCTATGGCTACACCTTC. Protein: CASSPTGQGIRYLYGYTF.

Of note for this clone: The sample has other DNA sequences that encode this CDR3 too. V is TRBV4-1 and J is TRBJ2-7; the D gene is possibly TRBD1 (5 bases). The CDR3 runs to 14 residues. Germline V gene lookup returns CDR1 MGHRA and CDR2 YSYEKL. Trimming cost V 1 base and J 4 bases, with 11 bases left between them. The CDR3 protein is CASSQVSAGYEQYF. CDR3 nucleotides: TGCGCCAGCAGCCAAGTGTCGGCAGGGTACGAGCAGTACTTC.

The chain uses TRBV7-9 and TRBJ2-7, with TRBD2 identical over 8 bases. CDR1 is SEHNR and CDR2 is FQNEAQ in the germline V gene (reference sequence). V lost 5 bases and J lost 5; bases outside the gene matches: 8. CDR3 size: 14 residues. DNA of the CDR3: TGTGCCAGCAGCCCCCCCGGGAGGGGCAACGAGCAGTACTTC. It translates to CASSPPGRGNEQYF.

The gene calls are TRBV27 and TRBJ1-4; a weak D match, TRBD1 (6 bases). Germline V CDR1 and CDR2: MNHEY, SMNVEV (reference sequence). The CDR3 is made up of 15 amino acids. V was cut by 2 bases and J by 8 bases, with 15 bases left in between. The CDR3 reads CASSLPNRVREKLFF. CDR3 in DNA: TGTGCCAGCAGTTTACCTAACAGGGTCAGGGAAAAACTGTTTTTT.

The CDR3 DNA follows: TGTGCCAGCAGTGAATATGGGAGGGACAAGAGAAACACCATATATTTT. The encoded protein is CASSEYGRDKRNTIYF. V and J are TRBV25-1 and TRBJ1-3, with D possibly TRBD1 on 6 matching bases. Trimming removed 0 bases from V and 5 bases from J, with 14 bases in between. The CDR3 runs 16 residues. The V gene's germline CDR1 is MGHDK and CDR2 SYGVNS.

The chain is built from TRBV4-2 and TRBJ2-7, with D perhaps given as TRBD1 or TRBD2 (5 bases each). The CDR3 is 14 amino acids. The V end lost 4 bases, the J end lost 2 bases, and 12 bases lay between the germline ends. The germline gives CDR1 LGHNA, CDR2 YNFKEQ. This CDR3 reads CASSPGTDAYEQYF. For the CDR3, the DNA is TGTGCCAGCAGCCCCGGGACGGACGCCTACGAGCAGTACTTC.

A single count supports this clone. CDR3 loop: CASSPWTGFNERLFF. Written as DNA, the CDR3 is TGTGCCAGCAGCCCCTGGACAGGCTTCAATGAGCGACTGTTTTTT. The chain links TRBV9 to TRBJ1-4, with 7 nucleotides matching TRBD1. With V trimmed by 4 bases and J by 13 bases, 16 bases remained unmatched. The CDR3 is made up of 15 amino acids. Looked up from germline, CDR1 is SGDLS and CDR2 is YYNGEE.

CDR3 loop: CASSEGDTAHLLRYEQYF. In nucleotides, the CDR3 is TGTGCCAGCAGTGAGGGGGACACGGCCCATCTCCTAAGGTACGAGCAGTACTTC. V is TRBV2 and J is TRBJ2-7, with D maybe TRBD1 (6 bases). Trimming took 3 bases from V and 4 from J, leaving 25 bases between them. The length of the CDR3 is 18 residues. The germline V gene encodes CDR1 SNHLY and CDR2 FYNNEI.

With regard to this clone: Other DNA sequences in this specimen translate into the identical CDR3. The rearrangement uses TRBV6-5 and TRBJ1-1, with D tentatively TRBD1 (5 bases). Germline lookup yields CDR1 MNHEY and CDR2 SVGAGI. This CDR3 spans 12 amino acids. V lost 5 bases, J lost 1 base, and 5 bases lay in between. CDR3 in DNA: TGTGCCAGCAGTCAGGGGAACACTGAAGCTTTCTTT. This codes for CASSQGNTEAFF.

The genes are TRBV6-5 and TRBJ2-2; D ambiguous. The germline V gene encodes CDR1 MNHEY and CDR2 SVGAGI. The CDR3 runs 12 residues. V shed 6 bases and J shed 7 bases, with 9 bases lying between them. The CDR3 region has the DNA TGTGCCAGCAGCCTATTGTACGGGGAGCTGTTTTTT. It specifies CASSLLYGELFF.

V and J are TRBV28 and TRBJ2-5; 11 bases agree with TRBD2. Germline CDR1 MDHEN, CDR2 SYDVKM. The CDR3 has 15 amino acids. The J segment lost 4 bases and the V segment lost 7 bases, leaving 8 bases of the junction unmatched. The CDR3 DNA reads as TGTGCCAGCATCAATAGCGGGGGGGCGTTAGAGACCCAGTACTTC. Translation: CASINSGGALETQYF. Based on the CDR3 plus reference TRBV28 and TRBJ2-5, the full variable domain is DVKVTQSSRYLVKRTGEKVFLECVQDMDHENMFWYRQDPGLGLRLIYFSYDVKMKEKGDIPEGYSVSREKKERFSLILESASTNQTSMYLCASINSGGALETQYFGPGTRLLVL.